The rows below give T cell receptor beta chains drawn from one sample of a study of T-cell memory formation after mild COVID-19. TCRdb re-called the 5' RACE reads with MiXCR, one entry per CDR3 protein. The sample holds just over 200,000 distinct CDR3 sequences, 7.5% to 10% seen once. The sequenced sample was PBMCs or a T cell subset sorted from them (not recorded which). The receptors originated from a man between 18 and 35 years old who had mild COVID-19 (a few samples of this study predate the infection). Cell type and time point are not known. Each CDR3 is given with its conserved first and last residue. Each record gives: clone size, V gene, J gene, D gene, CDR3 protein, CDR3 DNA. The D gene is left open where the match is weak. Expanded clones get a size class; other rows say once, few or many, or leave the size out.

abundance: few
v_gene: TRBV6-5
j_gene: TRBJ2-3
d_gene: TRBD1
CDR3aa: CASSLPGQGPDTQYF
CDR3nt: TGTGCCAGCAGCCTACCGGGACAGGGACCAGATACGCAGTATTTT

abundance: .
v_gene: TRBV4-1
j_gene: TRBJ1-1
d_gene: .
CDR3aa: CASSQEPLGGVQEYNEAFF
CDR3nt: TGCGCCAGCAGCCAAGAACCCCTCGGGGGCGTACAAGAATACAATGAAGCTTTCTTT

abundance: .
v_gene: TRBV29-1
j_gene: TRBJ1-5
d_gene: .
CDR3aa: CSVGTSGNQPQHF
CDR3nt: TGCAGCGTTGGTACTTCAGGCAATCAGCCCCAGCATTTT

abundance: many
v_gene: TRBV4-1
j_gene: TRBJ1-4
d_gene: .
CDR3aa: CASSQDTGLNEEKLFF
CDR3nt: TGCGCCAGCAGCCAGGACACAGGATTAAACGAGGAAAAACTGTTTTTT

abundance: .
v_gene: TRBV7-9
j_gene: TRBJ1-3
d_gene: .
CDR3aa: CASSSRSISGNTIYF
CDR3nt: TGTGCCAGCAGCTCCCGGTCGATCTCTGGAAACACCATATATTTT

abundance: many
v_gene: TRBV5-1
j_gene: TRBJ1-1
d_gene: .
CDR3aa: CASSSTTGYEAFF
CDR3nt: TGCGCCAGCAGCTCTACCACAGGGTATGAAGCTTTCTTT

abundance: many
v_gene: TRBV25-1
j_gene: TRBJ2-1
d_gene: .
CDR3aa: CASSGAPHGDNEQFF
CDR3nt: TGTGCCAGCAGTGGGGCCCCCCACGGAGACAATGAGCAGTTCTTC

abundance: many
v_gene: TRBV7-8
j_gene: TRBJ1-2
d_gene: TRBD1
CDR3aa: CASSLAGQGTGYTF
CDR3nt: TGTGCCAGCAGCTTAGCCGGACAGGGGACAGGCTACACCTTC

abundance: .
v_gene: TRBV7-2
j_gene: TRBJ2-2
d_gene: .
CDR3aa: CASSTRHRDAGELFF
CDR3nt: TGTGCCAGCAGCACCCGACACAGGGATGCCGGGGAGCTGTTTTTT

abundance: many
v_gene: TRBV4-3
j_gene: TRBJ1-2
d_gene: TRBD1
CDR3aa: CASSHTDRGRNGYTF
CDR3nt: TGCGCCAGCAGCCATACGGACAGGGGACGCAATGGCTACACCTTC

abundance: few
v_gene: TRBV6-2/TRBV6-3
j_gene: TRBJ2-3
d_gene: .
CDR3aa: CASNREFTDTQYF
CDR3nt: TGTGCCAGTAACAGGGAGTTCACAGATACGCAGTATTTT

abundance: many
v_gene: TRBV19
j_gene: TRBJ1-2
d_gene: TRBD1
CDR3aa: CASSPAGTGSSGGYTF
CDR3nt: TGTGCCAGTAGTCCGGCCGGGACAGGGTCTTCCGGTGGCTACACCTTC

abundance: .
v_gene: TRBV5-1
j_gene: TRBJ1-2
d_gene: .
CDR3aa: CASSLVERDPYGYTF
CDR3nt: TGCGCCAGCAGCTTAGTAGAGAGAGACCCCTATGGCTACACCTTC

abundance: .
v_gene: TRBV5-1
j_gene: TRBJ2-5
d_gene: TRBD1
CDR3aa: CASSYRQGALEETQYF
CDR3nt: TGCGCCAGCAGCTACCGACAGGGGGCTTTGGAAGAGACCCAGTACTTC

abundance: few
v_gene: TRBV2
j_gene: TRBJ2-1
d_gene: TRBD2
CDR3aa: CASSLERGGYYNEQFF
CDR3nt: TGTGCCAGCAGTCTGGAGCGGGGGGGCTACTACAATGAGCAGTTCTTC

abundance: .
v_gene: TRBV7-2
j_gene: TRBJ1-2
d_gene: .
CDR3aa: CASSLAHYPGDGYTF
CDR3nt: TGTGCCAGCAGCTTAGCGCATTATCCAGGGGATGGCTACACCTTC

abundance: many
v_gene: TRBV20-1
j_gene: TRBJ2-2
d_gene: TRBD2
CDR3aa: CSARGPSGGAGTGELFF
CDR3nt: TGCAGTGCTAGAGGTCCTAGCGGGGGGGCCGGCACCGGGGAGCTGTTTTTT

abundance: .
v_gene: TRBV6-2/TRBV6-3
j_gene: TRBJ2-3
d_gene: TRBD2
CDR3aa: CASSSKEAGESTDTQYF
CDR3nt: TGTGCCAGCAGTTCTAAGGAGGCGGGGGAGAGCACAGATACGCAGTATTTT

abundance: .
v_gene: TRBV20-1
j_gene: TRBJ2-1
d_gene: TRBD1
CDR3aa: CSARTRQGLLYNEQFF
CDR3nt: TGCAGTGCTAGAACTAGACAGGGCCTCCTCTACAATGAGCAGTTCTTC

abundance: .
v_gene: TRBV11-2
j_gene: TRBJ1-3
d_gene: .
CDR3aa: CASRAPGNPRNTIYF
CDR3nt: TGTGCCAGCAGGGCTCCGGGAAACCCTCGAAACACCATATATTTT

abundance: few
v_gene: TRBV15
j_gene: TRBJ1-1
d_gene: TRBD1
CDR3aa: CATSRGITGALNTEAFF
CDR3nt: TGTGCCACCAGCAGAGGAATAACAGGGGCCTTGAACACTGAAGCTTTCTTT

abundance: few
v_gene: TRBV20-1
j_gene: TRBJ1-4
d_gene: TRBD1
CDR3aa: CSASRGREEKLFF
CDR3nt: TGCAGTGCTAGCAGGGGGCGGGAGGAAAAACTGTTTTTT

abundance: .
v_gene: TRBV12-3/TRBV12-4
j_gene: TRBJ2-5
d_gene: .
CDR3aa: CASSLVGLGETQYF
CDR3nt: TGTGCCAGCAGTTTAGTAGGCCTGGGAGAGACCCAGTACTTC

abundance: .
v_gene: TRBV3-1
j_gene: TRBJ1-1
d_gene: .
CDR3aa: CASSQDSVTAFF
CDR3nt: TGTGCCAGCAGCCAAGATAGTGTCACAGCTTTCTTT

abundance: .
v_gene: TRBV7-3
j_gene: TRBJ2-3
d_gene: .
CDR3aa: CASSSGAGTDTQYF
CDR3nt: TGTGCCAGCAGTTCCGGGGCGGGGACAGATACGCAGTATTTT

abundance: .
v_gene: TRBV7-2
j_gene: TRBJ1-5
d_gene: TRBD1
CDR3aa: CASSNQGARASRNQPQHF
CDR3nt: TGTGCCAGCAGCAACCAGGGGGCGAGGGCTAGTCGCAATCAGCCCCAGCATTTT

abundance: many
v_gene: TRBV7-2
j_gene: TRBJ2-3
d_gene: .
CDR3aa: CASSLVTAPDTQYF
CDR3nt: TGTGCCAGCAGCTTAGTTACGGCACCAGATACGCAGTATTTT

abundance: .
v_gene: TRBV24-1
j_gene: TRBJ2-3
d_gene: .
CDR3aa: CATSDRLTDTQYF
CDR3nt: TGTGCCACCAGTGACCGACTCACAGATACGCAGTATTTT

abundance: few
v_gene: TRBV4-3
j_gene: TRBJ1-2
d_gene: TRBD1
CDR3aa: CASSQLRATGGIGYTF
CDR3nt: TGCGCCAGCAGCCAACTCAGGGCGACAGGGGGCATAGGCTACACCTTC

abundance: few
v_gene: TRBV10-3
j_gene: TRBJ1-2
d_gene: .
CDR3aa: CAAPGWGGRSLSNYGYTF
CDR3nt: TGTGCCGCCCCAGGGTGGGGGGGCCGGAGCCTTTCGAACTATGGCTACACCTTC

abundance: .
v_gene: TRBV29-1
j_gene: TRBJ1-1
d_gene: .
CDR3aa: CSVDWQVGTEAFF
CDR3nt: TGCAGCGTTGACTGGCAGGTGGGCACTGAAGCTTTCTTT

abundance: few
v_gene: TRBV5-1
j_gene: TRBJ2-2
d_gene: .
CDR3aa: CASSLIARDTGELFF
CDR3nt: TGCGCCAGCTCACTTATTGCACGTGACACCGGGGAGCTGTTTTTT

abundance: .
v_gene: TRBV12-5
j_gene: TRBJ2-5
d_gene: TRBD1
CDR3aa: CASLDRTGSHF
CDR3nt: TGTGCTAGTCTTGACAGGACAGGGTCGCACTTC

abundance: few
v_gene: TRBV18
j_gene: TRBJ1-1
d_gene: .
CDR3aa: CASSPSTGMNTEAFF
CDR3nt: TGTGCCAGCTCACCATCAACAGGGATGAACACTGAAGCTTTCTTT

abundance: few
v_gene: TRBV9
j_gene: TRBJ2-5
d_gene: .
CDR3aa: CASSVEAVQETQYF
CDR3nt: TGTGCCAGCAGCGTAGAGGCGGTACAAGAGACCCAGTACTTC

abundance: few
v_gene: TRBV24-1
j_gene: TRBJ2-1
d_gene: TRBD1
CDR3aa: CATSLPGRGFSSYNEQFF
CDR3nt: TGTGCCACCAGTTTACCGGGCAGGGGGTTCAGCTCCTACAATGAGCAGTTCTTC

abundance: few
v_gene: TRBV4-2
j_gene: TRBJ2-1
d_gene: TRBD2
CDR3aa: CASSDPGLAVYNEQFF
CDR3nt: TGTGCCAGCAGCGACCCGGGACTAGCGGTGTACAATGAGCAGTTCTTC

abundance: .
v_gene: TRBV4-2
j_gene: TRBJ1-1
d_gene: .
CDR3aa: CASSQVAGYTEAFF
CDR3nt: TGTGCCAGCAGCCAAGTAGCGGGGTACACTGAAGCTTTCTTT

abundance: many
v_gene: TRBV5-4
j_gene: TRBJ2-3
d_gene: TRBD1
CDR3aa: CASSLAPGGADTQYF
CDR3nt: TGTGCCAGCAGCTTGGCCCCAGGGGGCGCAGATACGCAGTATTTT

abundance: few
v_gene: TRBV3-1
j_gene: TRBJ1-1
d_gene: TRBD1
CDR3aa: CASSYSLGTGTTEAFF
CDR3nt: TGTGCCAGCAGCTACTCCCTAGGGACAGGGACCACTGAAGCTTTCTTT

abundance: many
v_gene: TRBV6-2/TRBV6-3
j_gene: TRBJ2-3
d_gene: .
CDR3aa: CASKASGTDTQYF
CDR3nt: TGTGCCAGCAAGGCGAGCGGGACAGATACGCAGTATTTT

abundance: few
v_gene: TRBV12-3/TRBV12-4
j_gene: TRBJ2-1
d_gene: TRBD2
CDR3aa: CASRPLITSGTYNEQFF
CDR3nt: TGTGCCAGCAGACCCTTAATCACTAGCGGGACCTACAATGAGCAGTTCTTC